These 6 T cell receptor beta chains came from one sample sequenced in a study of OX40 agonist ivuxolimab in advanced cancers. Sequencing used immunoSEQ multiplex PCR; TCRdb keeps in-frame clones, though not all of them. The sample includes tens of thousands of clones, about 90% of them seen just once. Sequencing used CD4+ or CD8+ T cells sorted from blood, obtained in a trial of the OX40 agonist ivuxolimab. Source of these receptors: an adult with an advanced solid tumor such as melanoma, head and neck, liver or kidney cancer.

The chain uses TRBV25-1 and TRBJ2-7, with D perhaps matching TRBD2 (5 bases). Trimming took off 6 bases at V and 4 bases at J, with 10 bases between the two ends. The CDR3 totals 12 residues. The germline CDR1 and CDR2 sequences are MGHDK and SYGVNS. For the CDR3, the DNA is TGTGCCAGCAGCGCCGGGAATTACGAGCAGTACGTC. It specifies CASSAGNYEQYV.

This clone is a singleton in its sample. The rearrangement joins TRBV9 to TRBJ2-3; 11 nucleotides match TRBD2. The trim removed 0 bases at V and 2 bases at J, leaving 5 bases unmatched. Per the germline V gene, CDR1 is SGDLS and CDR2 is YYNGEE. The CDR3 is 17 residues long. This chain's CDR3 is CASSVAGLAEYTDTQYF. DNA of the CDR3: TGTGCCAGCAGCGTAGCGGGACTAGCGGAGTACACAGATACGCAGTATTTT.

This chain joins TRBV7-9 and TRBJ2-1; D gene ambiguous. Germline V gene data show CDR1 as SEHNR and CDR2 as FQNEAQ (reference sequence). The V end lost 5 bases, the J end lost 10 bases, and 9 bases lay between the germline ends. This CDR3 is built from 11 residues. The CDR3 here is CASSAIREQFF. The DNA for the CDR3 is TGTGCCAGCAGCGCAATCCGGGAGCAGTTCTTC.

The chain recombines TRBV19 with TRBJ2-1; 8 positions agree with TRBD1. V trimming: 7 bases; J trimming: 7 bases; junction bases outside the gene matches: 12. The CDR3 runs to 15 residues. Germline CDR1 is LNHDA and CDR2 is SQIVND (reference sequence). Written as DNA, the CDR3 is TGTGCCAGTATCGGCGATCGGGACAGGAGGAATGAGCAGTTCTTC. It is translated as CASIGDRDRRNEQFF.

The J gene is TRBJ1-2, the V gene TRBV11-2; possibly TRBD1 for D (5 bases). Germline V CDR1 and CDR2: SGHAT, FQNNGV. V shed 1 base and J shed 5 bases, with 11 bases lying between them. CDR3 size: 14 residues. CDR3 sequence reads: CASSLGGTEYGYTF. In nucleotides, the CDR3 is TGTGCCAGCAGCTTAGGAGGGACTGAATATGGCTACACCTTC.

The chain is built from TRBV4-3 and TRBJ2-1, with D possibly matching TRBD2 (5 bases). CDR1 is LGHNA and CDR2 is YSLEER in the germline V gene. Between the trimmed V and J ends, which lost 5 bases and 7 bases, there was a span of 15 bases. This CDR3 region has 14 residues. In nucleotides, the CDR3 is TGCGCCAGCAGCACAACCAGAGGGCCGAATGAGCAGTTCTTC. Its translation: CASSTTRGPNEQFF.